The 25 T cell receptor beta chains listed next were all sequenced from one sample in a study of T-cell reconstitution after alpha-beta-depleted transplantation in children. The library targeted TCRbeta and was prepared with unique molecular identifiers. One entry per CDR3 protein, called by TCRdb with MiXCR from the PCR reads. The data contain 190,000 or so distinct CDR3 sequences, approximately 6% of them seen just once; the ten biggest clones take up under 5%. The source was PBMCs, collected before TCRalphabeta/CD19-depleted stem cell transplant. The receptors were gathered from a girl less than two years old with combined immunodeficiency, due to receive a stem cell transplant.

This clonotype was observed many times. This chain joins TRBV20-1 and TRBJ2-1; D not resolved. The CDR3 contains 12 residues. CDR1 is DFQATT and CDR2 is SNEGSKA in the germline V gene (reference sequence). Trimming removed 5 bases from V and 8 bases from J, with 13 bases in between. CDR3 loop: CSAGRPGYEQFF. The CDR3 region has the DNA TGCAGTGCTGGCCGACCTGGATATGAGCAGTTCTTC.

This clonotype was observed at least ten times. The rearrangement joins TRBV21-1 to TRBJ1-1; the table gives TRBD1 as D, unverified against the DNA. TRBV21-1 is a pseudogene locus. The CDR3 has 21 residues. The CDR3 coding sequence is TGTGCCAGCAGCAAAACCGCAAAGGGGGGCAGGGGGACCGACTTGAACACTGAAGCTTTCTTT. Its translation: CASSKTAKGGRGTDLNTEAFF.

V is TRBV7-2 and J is TRBJ2-3, with unresolved D. This CDR3 region has 16 residues. Germline V CDR1 and CDR2: SGHTA, FQGNSA. Trimming cost V 5 bases and J 6 bases, with 21 bases left between them. The CDR3 is CASSGYSAAGGDTQYF. DNA for the CDR3: TGTGCCAGCAGCGGATATTCGGCGGCAGGTGGGGATACGCAGTATTTT.

This clonotype was recorded at least ten times. This chain uses TRBV7-9 with TRBJ2-3; a possible D gene is TRBD2 (7 bases). The length of the CDR3 is 13 residues. Germline V gene data show CDR1 as SEHNR and CDR2 as FQNEAQ (reference sequence). V was pared by 8 bases and J by 4 bases, with 13 bases between. The CDR3 nucleotides are TGTGCCAGCGATTGGGGGGGCCCAGATACGCAGTATTTT. This translates into CASDWGGPDTQYF. Combining the CDR3 with reference TRBV7-9 and TRBJ2-3 gives the whole variable domain DTGVSQNPRHKITKRGQNVTFRCDPISEHNRLYWYRQTLGQGPEFLTYFQNEAQLEKSRLLSDRFSAERPKGSFSTLEIQRTEQGDSAMYLCASDWGGPDTQYFGPGTRLTVL.

This clonotype was recorded many times. The chain uses TRBV4-2 and TRBJ2-3; 9 bases fit TRBD2. There are 18 residues in the CDR3. The germline V gene encodes CDR1 LGHNA and CDR2 YNFKEQ. The V and J ends lost 0 bases and 0 bases, in that order; junction bases with no gene match: 7. The DNA of the CDR3 is TGTGCCAGCAGCCAAGATGGGGCGGGAGGGCCTAGCACAGATACGCAGTATTTT. Amino acid sequence: CASSQDGAGGPSTDTQYF.

Here the CDR3 DNA reads TGTGCCAGCAGACAGGGGGCCTACAATCAGCCCCAGCATTTT. Protein sequence: CASRQGAYNQPQHF. V and J are TRBV12-3 or TRBV12-4 and TRBJ1-5; 9 positions match TRBD1. The V and J ends lost 6 bases and 3 bases, in that order; junction bases with no gene match: 3. The CDR3 has 14 amino acids.

Many counts were recorded for this clonotype. The chain is built from TRBV12-3 or TRBV12-4 and TRBJ2-3; 12 bases agree with TRBD2. The junction had 2 bases not matched to a gene; V was cut back by 0 bases and J by 4 bases. The CDR3 contains 16 residues. This chain's CDR3 is CASSLALAGGPDTQYF. CDR3 DNA: TGTGCCAGCAGTTTAGCACTAGCGGGGGGCCCAGATACGCAGTATTTT.

This clonotype was seen many times. This sequence joins TRBV6-1 and TRBJ1-6; TRBD1 is a possible D gene (6 bases). Germline CDR1 MNHNS, CDR2 SASEGT. This CDR3 region has 14 residues. Trimming cost V 6 bases and J 7 bases, with 13 bases left between them. The CDR3 here is CASSSLGQNSPLHF. CDR3 sequence (DNA): TGTGCCAGCAGCTCCCTAGGACAGAATTCACCCCTCCACTTT.

This clonotype was counted between two and nine times. The rearrangement joins TRBV7-8 to TRBJ2-7; D possibly corresponds to TRBD2 (6 bases). CDR3 length: 15 amino acids. Germline V lookup: CDR1 SGHVS, CDR2 FQNEAQ. Deletions cut 5 bases from V and 3 bases from J, with 17 bases between. The CDR3 loop is CASSPPGWGDYEQYF. The CDR3 bases are TGTGCCAGCAGCCCGCCTGGCTGGGGGGACTACGAGCAGTACTTC.

V and J are TRBV16 and TRBJ2-1, with 7 bases lining up with TRBD1. From germline, CDR1 is KGHSY and CDR2 FQNENV. The CDR3 totals 13 residues. V trimming: 2 bases; J trimming: 8 bases; junction bases outside the gene matches: 3. CDR3 region: CASSQDRVDEQFF. The CDR3 coding sequence is TGTGCCAGCAGCCAAGACAGGGTGGATGAGCAGTTCTTC.

The CDR3 loop is CASSYRTGHEKLFF. Written as DNA, the CDR3 is TGTGCCAGCAGTTATCGGACAGGGCATGAAAAACTGTTTTTT. The V call is TRBV6-5, the J call TRBJ1-4; 8 bases map to TRBD1. The CDR3 is 14 amino acids. The J segment lost 6 bases and the V segment lost 3 bases, leaving 3 bases of the junction unmatched. Looked up from germline, CDR1 is MNHEY and CDR2 is SVGAGI.

There are many counts of this clonotype. V is TRBV6-5 and J is TRBJ2-2, with D hard to call. CDR1 MNHEY and CDR2 SVGAGI come from the germline V gene. Trimming left V 4 bases short and J 2 bases short, with 5 bases between. CDR3 length: 13 amino acids. CDR3 bases: TGTGCCAGCAGTTGGGGTAACACCGGGGAGCTGTTTTTT. Amino acid sequence: CASSWGNTGELFF.

This clonotype was seen repeatedly, ten times or more. The chain combines TRBV7-8 with TRBJ2-4; D is uncertain. Germline V CDR1 and CDR2: SGHVS, FQNEAQ. V was trimmed by 2 bases and J by 0 bases, leaving 11 bases between them. The length of the CDR3 is 16 residues. CDR3 protein: CASSLSRTQAKNIQYF. DNA for the CDR3: TGTGCCAGCAGCTTATCTCGGACCCAAGCCAAAAACATTCAGTACTTC. The whole variable domain, remainder taken from reference TRBV7-8 and TRBJ2-4, is GAGVSQSPRYKVAKRGQDVALRCDPISGHVSLFWYQQALGQGPEFLTYFQNEAQLDKSGLPSDRFFAERPEGSVSTLKIQRTQQEDSAVYLCASSLSRTQAKNIQYFGAGTRLSVL.

Many counts were recorded for this clonotype. The gene calls are TRBV24-1 and TRBJ2-7, with 8 bases lining up with TRBD1. Losses at the gene ends were 4 bases for V and 1 base for J; bases not matched to a gene: 8. This CDR3 is 16 amino acids long. The germline V gene has CDR1 KGHDR and CDR2 SFDVKD. This CDR3 reads CATSDVTGTGSYEQYF. CDR3 in DNA: TGTGCCACCAGTGACGTGACCGGGACAGGTTCCTACGAGCAGTACTTC.

This clonotype has a count of ten or more. This chain connects TRBV15 to TRBJ1-1; D remains unclear. The germline V and J ends were trimmed by 3 bases and 7 bases, with 24 bases remaining between them. The length of the CDR3 is 17 residues. The germline V gene encodes CDR1 LNHNV and CDR2 YYDKDF (reference sequence). The DNA of the CDR3 is TGTGCCACCAGCAGTGACCAGCGGGGAAGCTTTTTGCTTGAAGCTTTCTTT. Protein: CATSSDQRGSFLLEAFF.

This chain uses TRBV6-2 or TRBV6-3 with TRBJ2-2, with TRBD2 matching over 10 bases. The V and J ends lost 6 bases and 2 bases, in that order; junction bases with no gene match: 3. The CDR3 has 15 amino acids. Germline assignment: CDR1 MNHEY and CDR2 SVGEGT. CDR3 protein: CASSRTSGNTGELFF. The DNA of the CDR3 is TGTGCCAGCAGCCGGACTAGCGGTAACACCGGGGAGCTGTTTTTT.

This clonotype occurred many times. The chain uses TRBV7-2 and TRBJ2-3, with 9 bases lining up with TRBD2. The V gene's germline CDR1 is SGHTA and CDR2 FQGNSA. J gave up 1 base and V 2 bases, and 4 bases lay outside the gene matches. The CDR3 consists of 16 residues. The CDR3, as DNA: TGTGCCAGCAGCTTAATACCTAGCGGGGGCACAGATACGCAGTATTTT. Protein sequence: CASSLIPSGGTDTQYF.

The CDR3 loop reads CASSMGQGRETQYF. For the CDR3, the DNA is TGTGCCAGCAGCATGGGACAGGGAAGAGAGACCCAGTACTTC. V is TRBV7-9 and J is TRBJ2-5; 9 bases map to TRBD1. Germline V CDR1 and CDR2: SEHNR, FQNEAQ (reference sequence). V dropped 5 bases and J dropped 4; count of bases not matched to a gene: 5. The CDR3 covers 14 residues.

This clonotype was observed a few times. The chain uses TRBV6-1 and TRBJ1-2; D call uncertain. The ends were cut back, 1 base at V and 13 bases at J, with 22 bases in the middle. Germline CDR1 reads MNHNS; CDR2 reads SASEGT. CDR3 length: 15 residues. Here the CDR3 DNA reads TGTGCCAGCAGTGAAGGACCTTCCCAGTTTCGGAGCTGCACCTTC. Translating gives CASSEGPSQFRSCTF.

This clonotype was recorded many times. The rearrangement joins TRBV20-1 to TRBJ2-1, with 11 bases identical to TRBD2. The CDR3 has 17 residues. The germline V gene encodes CDR1 DFQATT and CDR2 SNEGSKA (reference sequence). Losses at the gene ends were 1 base for V and 2 bases for J; bases not matched to a gene: 7. The CDR3 coding sequence is TGCAGTGCTAGAGTAGCGGGAGGGCCCGGGGCCTACAATGAGCAGTTCTTC. Encoded protein: CSARVAGGPGAYNEQFF.

Ten or more counts support this clonotype. The chain links TRBV12-3 or TRBV12-4 to TRBJ2-1, with a possible D match to TRBD2 (6 bases). The CDR3 spans 16 residues. V was pared by 9 bases and J by 4 bases, with 22 bases between. CDR3 amino acids: CASSSLGGRIYNEQFF. The CDR3 DNA reads TGTGCCAGTTCTTCCTTGGGGGGACGGATATACAATGAGCAGTTCTTC.

This clonotype occurred many times. The J gene is TRBJ2-7, the V gene TRBV28; 7 bases agree with TRBD1. CDR3 size: 15 residues. Trimming at V came to 3 bases and at J to 5 bases, leaving 10 bases not matched to a gene. CDR1 MDHEN and CDR2 SYDVKM come from the germline V gene. Here the CDR3 reads CASSFILYRGHEQYF. CDR3 coding DNA: TGTGCCAGCAGTTTTATCCTTTACAGGGGACACGAGCAGTACTTC.

This clonotype was seen at least ten times. The chain joins TRBV7-3 to TRBJ2-1; 9 nucleotides match TRBD2. Losses at the gene ends were 5 bases for V and 3 bases for J; bases not matched to a gene: 5. The CDR3 is made up of 15 amino acids. Per germline, CDR1 SGHTA and CDR2 FQGTGA. The CDR3 nucleotides read TGTGCCAGCAGCGCTAGCGGGACCGTCTACAATGAGCAGTTCTTC. This encodes CASSASGTVYNEQFF.

The table lists this clonotype with many counts. The V call is TRBV4-3, the J call TRBJ1-3; D is uncertain. V was clipped by 3 bases and J by 3 bases, with 15 bases between them. The CDR3 sequence is 16 residues long. Germline CDR1 and CDR2: LGHNA and YSLEER. DNA for the CDR3: TGCGCCAGCAGCCACGGGTCAGGTACCCTTGGAAACACCATATATTTT. As protein: CASSHGSGTLGNTIYF.

The chain is built from TRBV29-1 and TRBJ2-1; TRBD1 might be the D (5 bases). V was clipped by 8 bases and J by 3 bases, with 23 bases between them. CDR3 length: 16 amino acids. Germline CDR1 SQVTM, CDR2 ANQGSEA. In DNA, the CDR3 is TGCAGCCCGTCCGGGCCTTGGGGCGGCGTCTACAATGAGCAGTTCTTC. It encodes CSPSGPWGGVYNEQFF.